Below are 18 T cell receptor beta chains sequenced from a single sample in a study of shared clonotypes between healthy human individuals. Only in-frame clones appear in the TCRdb table, and some are missing; sequencing was by immunoSEQ multiplex PCR. The repertoire consists of about 600,000 clones, with roughly 97% occurring once and the leading ten covering around 0.057%. The sample consisted of naive CD4+ T cells sorted from blood. The subset denotes: CD45RA+ positively selected. Receptors originate from a woman under 40 in good health.

This clone has a single count. This chain connects TRBV5-1 to TRBJ2-1; 7 bases agree with TRBD2. The CDR3 length is 14 residues. After removal of 0 bases from V and 9 bases from J, the junction contained 6 bases not matched to a gene. The germline CDR1 and CDR2 sequences are SGHRS and YFSETQ. As DNA, the CDR3 is TGCGCCAGCAGCTTGGACCGGGAGGTGGGTGAGCAGTTCTTC. The encoded protein is CASSLDREVGEQFF. The entire variable domain, with the rest obtained from reference TRBV5-1 and TRBJ2-1, is as follows: KAGVTQTPRYLIKTRGQQVTLSCSPISGHRSVSWYQQTPGQGLQFLFEYFSETQRNKGNFPGRFSGRQFSNSRSEMNVSTLELGDSALYLCASSLDREVGEQFFGPGTRLTVL.

The gene calls are TRBV5-1 and TRBJ2-3; 7 nucleotides agree with TRBD1. This CDR3 has 14 residues. Germline V gives CDR1 SGHRS, CDR2 YFSETQ. V was pared by 4 bases and J by 4 bases, with 6 bases of the junction left unmatched. The CDR3, as DNA: TGCGCCAGCAGCGTTCGACAGGGAGCAGATACGCAGTATTTT. It is translated as CASSVRQGADTQYF.

This chain connects TRBV10-2 to TRBJ2-2; 10 bases fit TRBD2. This CDR3 has 14 amino acids. CDR1 and CDR2 (germline): WSHSY, SAAADI. Germline trimming cut 9 bases from V and 11 bases from J; bases unmatched to any gene: 12. The CDR3, as DNA: TGCGCCAGTGGAAGCGGGAGGGCTCCGTTCGAGCTGTTTTTT. It encodes CASGSGRAPFELFF.

The chain recombines TRBV7-8 with TRBJ2-7; 15 nucleotides line up with TRBD2. This CDR3 region has 19 residues. Germline lookup yields CDR1 SGHVS and CDR2 FQNEAQ. Losses at the gene ends were 3 bases for V and 3 bases for J; bases not matched to a gene: 12. The CDR3, as DNA: TGTGCCAGCAGCTTTGGGATGCGGACTAGCGGGAGGGCCGTCTACGAGCAGTACTTC. Protein sequence: CASSFGMRTSGRAVYEQYF.

V usage is TRBV7-6 and J usage is TRBJ1-6; D call uncertain. The CDR3 is made up of 12 amino acids. The ends were cut back, 5 bases at V and 9 bases at J, with 8 bases in the middle. In germline, CDR1 is SGHVS, CDR2 FNYEAQ. The CDR3 region has the DNA TGTGCCAGCAGCCCCTTGAGTTCACCCCTCCACTTT. Translation gives CASSPLSSPLHF.

The chain couples TRBV5-1 to TRBJ2-7; 9 bases map to TRBD1. CDR3 length equals 15 residues. V lost 4 bases and J lost 2; bases outside the gene matches: 7. Germline loops: CDR1 SGHRS, CDR2 YFSETQ. The CDR3 DNA follows: TGCGCCAGCAGCCCCAGGGACAGGGATACCTACGAGCAGTACTTC. Amino acids: CASSPRDRDTYEQYF.

The V and J genes are TRBV5-1 and TRBJ2-5; 9 bases are shared with TRBD1. With 4 bases clipped from V and 4 bases from J, the junction kept 11 bases outside the gene matches. Per the germline V gene, CDR1 is SGHRS and CDR2 is YFSETQ. The CDR3 has 16 residues. CDR3 loop: CASSPRQGGGSETQYF. The CDR3 DNA reads as TGCGCCAGCAGCCCTAGACAGGGGGGAGGTTCAGAGACCCAGTACTTC.

The chain joins TRBV27 to TRBJ2-2, with 7 bases identical to TRBD2. This CDR3 is built from 18 residues. V lost 5 bases and J lost 1; bases outside the gene matches: 13. Germline CDR1 reads MNHEY; CDR2 reads SMNVEV (reference sequence). CDR3 nucleotides: TGTGCCAGCAGTATACACTCTACGGGCGGGGGGAACACCGGGGAGCTGTTTTTT. Translated: CASSIHSTGGGNTGELFF.

The chain combines TRBV6-1 with TRBJ1-1, with D hard to call. Per the germline V gene, CDR1 is MNHNS and CDR2 is SASEGT. V was shortened by 3 bases and J by 0 bases, with 5 bases between the two germline ends. This CDR3 spans 13 amino acids. In DNA form, the CDR3 reads TGTGCCAGCAGTGACCAGGTGAACACTGAAGCTTTCTTT. It translates to CASSDQVNTEAFF.

The gene calls are TRBV19 and TRBJ2-7; D uncertain. The ends were cut back, 3 bases at V and 3 bases at J, with 15 bases in the middle. CDR1 is LNHDA, CDR2 SQIVND, per germline (reference sequence). The CDR3 consists of 15 residues. The CDR3 here is CASSILTGSLYEQYF. The CDR3 coding sequence is TGTGCCAGTAGTATTTTAACGGGTTCCCTCTACGAGCAGTACTTC.

The chain combines TRBV6-5 with TRBJ1-3, with a tentative D call TRBD1 (6 bases). V dropped 8 bases and J dropped 4 bases, with 15 bases sitting between them. The CDR3 has 14 residues. The germline CDR1 and CDR2 sequences are MNHEY and SVGAGI. CDR3 DNA sequence: TGTGCCAGCCGTGACTCAGGGGCCGGAAACACCATATATTTT. It codes for CASRDSGAGNTIYF.

The V call is TRBV7-9, the J call TRBJ1-1, with D tentatively TRBD1 (6 bases). CDR3 length: 13 amino acids. The ends were cut back, 5 bases at V and 3 bases at J, with 10 bases in the middle. In germline, CDR1 is SEHNR, CDR2 FQNEAQ (reference sequence). The CDR3 nucleotides are TGTGCCAGCAGCGTACAGGGTTACACTGAAGCTTTCTTT. It yields the protein CASSVQGYTEAFF.

V and J are TRBV9 and TRBJ2-5, with D tentatively TRBD2 (6 bases). V lost 2 bases and J 3 bases, leaving 14 bases between the germline ends. The CDR3 runs to 15 residues. Germline loops: CDR1 SGDLS, CDR2 YYNGEE. DNA for the CDR3: TGTGCCAGCAGCGTCGGGGGAGGTATAGAAGAGACCCAGTACTTC. This encodes CASSVGGGIEETQYF.

CDR3 sequence: CASSRYGTGIYEQYF. The CDR3 bases are TGTGCCAGTAGTAGATACGGGACCGGAATCTACGAGCAGTACTTC. The rearrangement links TRBV19 to TRBJ2-7; D is possibly TRBD1 or TRBD2 (5 bases each). CDR1 and CDR2 from the germline V gene are LNHDA and SQIVND (reference sequence). V lost 4 bases to trimming and J lost 3 bases, with 16 bases between them. This CDR3 is 15 amino acids long.

The chain uses TRBV11-2 and TRBJ1-1; TRBD1 is a possible D gene (6 bases). CDR3 length: 14 residues. Germline V CDR1 and CDR2: SGHAT, FQNNGV. V was clipped by 1 base and J by 5 bases, with 11 bases between them. CDR3 bases: TGTGCCAGCAGCTTAGGCCGACAGGCTACTGAAGCTTTCTTT. This encodes CASSLGRQATEAFF.

This clone turned up a few times. The chain combines TRBV14 with TRBJ2-3; D remains unclear. This CDR3 comprises 14 residues. V dropped 1 base and J dropped 2 bases, with 7 bases sitting between them. CDR1 and CDR2 from the germline V gene are SGHDN and FVKESK. In nucleotides, the CDR3 is TGTGCCAGCAGCCAAGTCTTGCCCACAGATACGCAGTATTTT. Translating it yields CASSQVLPTDTQYF.

This chain links TRBV19 with TRBJ1-1; 7 nucleotides match TRBD1. V dropped 5 bases and J dropped 3; count of bases not matched to a gene: 3. Germline V lookup: CDR1 LNHDA, CDR2 SQIVND (reference sequence). The CDR3 runs 13 residues. The DNA for the CDR3 is TGTGCCAGTAGTGTGGGACAGTACACTGAAGCTTTCTTT. It translates to CASSVGQYTEAFF.

The chain carries TRBV4-1 and TRBJ2-2; 10 nucleotides align to TRBD2. With 0 bases clipped from V and 3 bases from J, the junction kept 10 bases outside the gene matches. The CDR3 extends over 19 amino acids. CDR1 and CDR2 from the germline V gene are MGHRA and YSYEKL. CDR3: CASSQDQEAGGPHTGELFF. The DNA for the CDR3 is TGCGCCAGCAGCCAAGATCAGGAAGCGGGAGGGCCACACACCGGGGAGCTGTTTTTT.